This T cell receptor (beta chain) was identified during a study of blood T cell repertoires in COVID-19. Study details: The United States, Italy and Spain provided the acute and convalescent COVID-19 samples. PBMCs, B-cell-depleted T cells, or T cells provided the cDNA or gDNA that made up the material.

Original analysis: Amplification with reference gene primers provided the estimates of nucleated cell counts. Repertoires were generated with immunoSEQ multiplex PCR, while TCRdb's copy carries only in-frame clones and drops some. V and J calls and clone size are those listed in that table; D and trimming were worked out from the DNA. The sample lists 120,000 to 150,000 clones, around 80% seen once, with 5.5% to 7% in the top ten. V trimming: 8 bases; J trimming: 5 bases; junction bases outside the gene matches: 13. This CDR3 region has 15 residues. Germline loops: CDR1 SGHVS, CDR2 FNYEAQ. The chain combines TRBV7-6 with TRBJ2-5, with TRBD2 matching 8 bases. Input material: peripheral blood. The sequence was collected from a human donor in a cohort sampled during active COVID-19. Here the CDR3 reads CASGPGGPGIETQYF. CDR3 bases: TGTGCCAGCGGTCCGGGGGGGCCGGGCATTGAGACCCAGTACTTC.